This T cell receptor (beta chain) emerged from a study of T cell responses to AZD1222 COVID-19 vaccine. Points from the study as a whole: The peak T cell response came first, and repertoires were sampled only after it. Among those given AZD1222, only 6 or 7 were seropositive at baseline.

The V gene's germline CDR1 is LGHDT and CDR2 YNNKEL (reference sequence). The CDR3 is 20 residues long. The J segment lost 0 bases and the V segment lost 3 bases, leaving 12 bases of the junction unmatched. Libraries were prepared by immunoSEQ multiplex PCR; TCRdb keeps only in-frame clonotypes and omits some of them. Of about 92,000 clones in the sample, roughly nine tenths were seen once. With regard to this clone: As yet, its antigen is unknown.

This rearrangement joins TRBV3-1 (or the pseudogene TRBV3-2) to TRBJ2-1; 12 positions match TRBD2. The sequence was collected from an adult in good health. The sample here was peripheral blood, taken on day 0 of AZD1222 vaccination. The chain's CDR3 is CASSQLPRLAGVPSYNEQFF. Here the CDR3 DNA reads TGTGCCAGCAGCCAGTTACCGAGACTAGCGGGGGTTCCCTCCTACAATGAGCAGTTCTTC.